This T cell receptor beta chain was profiled in a study of beta chain features in type 1 diabetes. Whole-study results and caveats: VDJ junctions sequenced from type 1 diabetes patients showed fewer insertions and more deletions.

Expressed TCRB transcripts were sequenced because the isolated RNA had all been reverse transcribed beforehand. Mean read depth for naive, central memory and regulatory T cell samples was around 3.8 million reads. Libraries were prepared by immunoSEQ multiplex PCR; TCRdb keeps only in-frame clonotypes and omits some of them. The sample includes about 900,000 clones, roughly 16% of them seen just once. This clone has a handful of counts. Its antigen is undetermined. The CDR3 sequence is 14 residues long. V shed 6 bases and J 4 bases; nucleotides not matched to a gene: 8. CDR1 MNHNS and CDR2 SASEGT come from the germline V gene.

The sample taken for sequencing was naive CD4+ T cells from blood. This sequence originates from a woman aged 18-35 years in good health. The chain couples TRBV6-1 to TRBJ1-2, with 7 nucleotides matching TRBD1. The DNA of the CDR3 is TGTGCCAGCAGCCGGGACAGAGAAAGCTATGGCTACACCTTC. Amino acids: CASSRDRESYGYTF.